This T cell receptor (beta chain) was identified during a study of control samples from healthy donors and cancer patients. The CDR3 extends over 15 amino acids. Germline V gene data show CDR1 as SGHTA and CDR2 as FQGNSA. Deletions cut 5 bases from V and 9 bases from J, with 17 bases between. TCRdb's table, derived via immunoSEQ multiplex PCR, lists solely in-frame clones and lacks some. Found here are 100,000 to 120,000 clones, about four fifths of them singletons; the top ten hold 13%. The sample taken for sequencing was blood. This rearrangement joins TRBV7-2 to TRBJ1-6; D is unresolved. This receptor was obtained from a woman aged 45-65 years in good health. The CDR3 DNA is TGTGCCAGCAGCGTCGTCGGGCCATCAACTTCACCCCTCCACTTT. Translation gives CASSVVGPSTSPLHF.